This T cell receptor beta chain is drawn from a study of blood T cells in healthy people across ages. Through a sample-barcoded 5' primer and a J-beta primer mix, a second PCR was run for roughly 7 to 11 cycles. TCRdb recomputed calls from the 5' RACE reads with MiXCR, one row per CDR3 protein. The sample yields around 1,000,000 distinct CDR3 sequences, about 25% seen once. V lost 6 bases to trimming and J lost 2 bases, with 11 bases between them. CDR1 is DFQATT, CDR2 SNEGSKA, per germline (reference sequence). The CDR3 length is 13 residues. These sequences were also reported in another study, on T cells of mothers and their children. That work contributes: It was found that thymic selection shapes TCR recombination output similarly in related and unrelated pairs.

The receptor was isolated from a girl between 2 and 10 years old in good health. The sample consisted of blood. This chain uses TRBV20-1 with TRBJ2-1; no definite D call. CDR3: CSAVKLAYNEQFF. As DNA, the CDR3 is TGCAGTGCAGTGAAATTGGCCTACAATGAGCAGTTCTTC.